Below, 21 T cell receptor beta chains from the same sample are listed, as sequenced in a study of blood T cell repertoires in COVID-19. Only in-frame clones appear in the TCRdb table, and some are missing; sequencing was by immunoSEQ multiplex PCR. The sample includes around 290,000 clones, roughly 90% of them seen just once. The specimen was peripheral blood. Receptors were obtained from a man aged 35 to 55 with acute or convalescent COVID-19.

The CDR3 DNA is TGTGCCAGCAGCGCTTACCTGACAGGGGGAGGTACAGATACGCAGTATTTT. It specifies CASSAYLTGGGTDTQYF. The chain joins TRBV5-8 to TRBJ2-3; 9 positions agree with TRBD1. J lost 3 bases, V lost 4 bases, and 12 bases had no gene match. Germline CDR1 and CDR2: SGHTS and YDEGEE. This CDR3 has 17 residues.

The genes are TRBV4-1 and TRBJ1-1; D gene uncertain. The germline gives CDR1 MGHRA, CDR2 YSYEKL. This CDR3 spans 14 amino acids. V was clipped by 1 base and J by 4 bases, with 10 bases between them. The CDR3 loop reads CASSQGNGVTEAFF. As DNA, the CDR3 is TGCGCCAGCAGCCAAGGAAACGGGGTCACTGAAGCTTTCTTT.

This sequence joins TRBV19 and TRBJ2-7; D possibly corresponds to TRBD2 (7 bases). Germline V gives CDR1 LNHDA, CDR2 SQIVND (reference sequence). The CDR3 is 16 residues long. Trimming stripped 6 bases from V and 2 bases from J, with 20 bases between. CDR3 protein: CASSSGGAGPTYEQYF. The CDR3 DNA is TGTGCCAGTAGCTCTGGGGGGGCAGGGCCCACCTACGAGCAGTACTTC.

The chain joins TRBV12-5 to TRBJ2-2, with a possible D match to TRBD1 (6 bases). V was trimmed by 7 bases and J by 0 bases, leaving 15 bases between them. The CDR3 totals 16 residues. Germline lookup yields CDR1 LGHNT and CDR2 FRNRAP. The CDR3 DNA reads as TGTGCTAGTGCGGTTTCAGGGGCATCGAACACCGGGGAGCTGTTTTTT. The encoded protein is CASAVSGASNTGELFF.

This chain links TRBV6-5 with TRBJ1-1, with D possibly matching TRBD1 (6 bases). Trimming left V 2 bases short and J 7 bases short, with 17 bases between. The CDR3 loop spans 15 amino acids. Per germline, CDR1 MNHEY and CDR2 SVGAGI. CDR3 in amino acids: CASSYRLQGASEAFF. CDR3 sequence (DNA): TGTGCCAGCAGTTACCGTTTACAGGGCGCGAGTGAAGCTTTCTTT.

This clone was observed a single time. This sample also contains other DNA sequences that code for the same CDR3. This chain joins TRBV5-1 and TRBJ2-6; D not resolved. Trimming shortened V by 2 bases and J by 4 bases, and 4 bases separated the two germline ends. Germline V gives CDR1 SGHRS, CDR2 YFSETQ. The CDR3 has 13 residues. DNA of the CDR3: TGCGCCAGCAGCTTCGGGGGGGCCAACGTCCTGACTTTC. As protein: CASSFGGANVLTF. Supplemented by reference TRBV5-1 and TRBJ2-6, the full variable domain reads KAGVTQTPRYLIKTRGQQVTLSCSPISGHRSVSWYQQTPGQGLQFLFEYFSETQRNKGNFPGRFSGRQFSNSRSEMNVSTLELGDSALYLCASSFGGANVLTFGAGSRLTVL.

This sequence joins TRBV11-2 and TRBJ2-7, with 10 bases identical to TRBD1. V lost 7 bases and J lost 2; bases outside the gene matches: 11. This CDR3 region has 16 residues. Looked up from germline, CDR1 is SGHAT and CDR2 is FQNNGV. CDR3 bases: TGTGCCAGCACCCCCTCCGCGGGGACAGGGGCCTACGAGCAGTACTTC. This sequence encodes CASTPSAGTGAYEQYF.

This clone was recorded a few times. The genes are TRBV24-1 and TRBJ1-3; no reliable D call. The ends were cut back, 1 base at V and 0 bases at J, with 9 bases in the middle. From germline, CDR1 is KGHDR and CDR2 SFDVKD. The CDR3 length is 16 residues. The CDR3: CATSDLGLPSGNTIYF. The CDR3 DNA sequence: TGTGCCACCAGTGATTTAGGACTGCCCTCTGGAAACACCATATATTTT.

This chain links TRBV5-1 with TRBJ1-3; possible D gene TRBD1, 6 bases. The CDR3 spans 15 residues. V dropped 4 bases and J dropped 4 bases, with 15 bases sitting between them. The germline V gene has CDR1 SGHRS and CDR2 YFSETQ. The CDR3: CASSLGQPAGNTIYF. CDR3 sequence (DNA): TGCGCCAGCAGCCTCGGACAGCCGGCGGGAAACACCATATATTTT. Looking up the rest from reference TRBV5-1 and TRBJ1-3 gives the full variable domain: KAGVTQTPRYLIKTRGQQVTLSCSPISGHRSVSWYQQTPGQGLQFLFEYFSETQRNKGNFPGRFSGRQFSNSRSEMNVSTLELGDSALYLCASSLGQPAGNTIYFGEGSWLTVV.

There are a few counts of this clone. The J gene is TRBJ2-7, the V gene TRBV6-5; D is ambiguous. The CDR3 extends over 16 amino acids. Germline loops: CDR1 MNHEY, CDR2 SVGAGI. V was trimmed by 0 bases and J by 2 bases, leaving 14 bases between them. As DNA, the CDR3 is TGTGCCAGCAGTTACTCGTCGGTAAGCTCTCCCTACGAGCAGTACTTC. Protein: CASSYSSVSSPYEQYF.

The chain recombines TRBV10-3 with TRBJ2-3, with 7 bases lining up with TRBD2. Germline V lookup: CDR1 ENHRY, CDR2 SYGVKD. The junction had 5 bases not matched to a gene; V was cut back by 0 bases and J by 2 bases. This CDR3 has 16 amino acids. In DNA form, the CDR3 reads TGTGCCATCAGTGAGTCTGCGGGAGAATTCACAGATACGCAGTATTTT. Translated: CAISESAGEFTDTQYF.

This rearrangement joins TRBV5-1 to TRBJ1-5; D is possibly TRBD1 (5 bases). The CDR3 spans 15 residues. With 0 bases removed from V and 5 bases from J, the gap between germline ends came to 12 bases. The germline V gene encodes CDR1 SGHRS and CDR2 YFSETQ. This CDR3 is CASSLAAGNDQPQHF. In DNA, the CDR3 is TGCGCCAGCAGCTTGGCAGCAGGGAACGATCAGCCCCAGCATTTT.

The V and J genes are TRBV29-1 and TRBJ1-1; TRBD1 matches at 7 bases. CDR3 length equals 14 residues. The J segment lost 1 base and the V segment lost 7 bases, leaving 9 bases of the junction unmatched. Per the germline V gene, CDR1 is SQVTM and CDR2 is ANQGSEA. CDR3 DNA sequence: TGCAGCGCCCAAAGACAGGGTAAGAACACTGAAGCTTTCTTT. The encoded protein is CSAQRQGKNTEAFF.

This rearrangement joins TRBV6-6 to TRBJ1-1, with TRBD1 matching over 8 bases. Germline lookup yields CDR1 MNHNY and CDR2 SVGAGI (reference sequence). The CDR3 has 12 residues. J was trimmed by 7 bases and V by 6 bases; bases with no gene match: 4. The CDR3, as DNA: TGTGCCAGCAGACCCAGGGGGCATGAAGCTTTCTTT. Encoded protein: CASRPRGHEAFF.

The chain carries TRBV10-3 and TRBJ2-7, with 8 positions matching TRBD1. The CDR3 length is 16 residues. V was pared by 0 bases and J by 4 bases, with 8 bases of the junction left unmatched. From germline, CDR1 is ENHRY and CDR2 SYGVKD. Written as DNA, the CDR3 is TGTGCCATCAGTGAGTCGGTTGGGACAGGAGGATACGAGCAGTACTTC. Translating gives CAISESVGTGGYEQYF.

The rearrangement links TRBV12-5 to TRBJ2-3; 7 bases are a match to TRBD1. The CDR3 consists of 17 residues. The germline gives CDR1 LGHNT, CDR2 FRNRAP. With 2 bases clipped from V and 2 bases from J, the junction kept 10 bases outside the gene matches. The chain's CDR3 is CASGLLIGGMFTDTQYF. The CDR3, as DNA: TGTGCTAGTGGTTTGTTGATAGGGGGCATGTTCACAGATACGCAGTATTTT.

This chain uses TRBV5-4 with TRBJ1-1, with D possibly matching TRBD1 (5 bases). The length of the CDR3 is 13 residues. V lost 4 bases, J lost 1 base, and 8 bases lay in between. The V gene's germline CDR1 is SGHNT and CDR2 YYREEE (reference sequence). CDR3 coding DNA: TGTGCCAGCAGCACGACAGCGAACACTGAAGCTTTCTTT. It specifies CASSTTANTEAFF. Combining the CDR3 with reference TRBV5-4 and TRBJ1-1 gives the whole variable domain ETGVTQSPTHLIKTRGQQVTLRCSSQSGHNTVSWYQQALGQGPQFIFQYYREEENGRGNFPPRFSGLQFPNYSSELNVNALELDDSALYLCASSTTANTEAFFGQGTRLTVV.

The chain has TRBV3-1 (or the pseudogene TRBV3-2) and TRBJ2-7; tentatively, D is TRBD2 (6 bases). V shed 4 bases and J shed 3 bases, with 10 bases lying between them. Looked up from germline, CDR1 is LGHDT and CDR2 is YNNKEL (reference sequence). The length of the CDR3 is 13 residues. The CDR3 protein is CASSPGGVYEQYF. DNA of the CDR3: TGTGCCAGCAGCCCCGGCGGGGTCTACGAGCAGTACTTC.

The chain uses TRBV4-2 and TRBJ1-5; D gene uncertain. The CDR3 covers 13 residues. The V gene lost 4 bases and the J gene lost 7 bases, with 11 bases spanning the gap. The V gene's germline CDR1 is LGHNA and CDR2 YNFKEQ. CDR3 coding DNA: TGTGCCAGCAGCCGAGGGCCATGGCAGCCCCAGCATTTT. It is translated as CASSRGPWQPQHF.

The chain carries TRBV18 and TRBJ1-4, with D perhaps matching TRBD1 (5 bases). Trimming shortened V by 0 bases and J by 12 bases, and 8 bases separated the two germline ends. This CDR3 comprises 12 residues. Per germline, CDR1 KGHSH and CDR2 LQKENI. The CDR3 loop is CASSPPGEELFF. The CDR3 DNA reads as TGTGCCAGCTCACCACCGGGGGAGGAACTGTTTTTT.

The table lists this clone with a count of one. The chain employs TRBV27 and TRBJ2-7; D is perhaps TRBD1 (6 bases). The germline V gene has CDR1 MNHEY and CDR2 SMNVEV (reference sequence). V was shortened by 2 bases and J by 3 bases, with 11 bases between the two germline ends. This CDR3 contains 14 residues. CDR3 DNA: TGTGCCAGCAGTTTAAGGGGGAGCCACTACGAGCAGTACTTC. It encodes CASSLRGSHYEQYF.